This T cell receptor beta chain comes out of a study of blood T cell repertoires in COVID-19. The overall study: The United States, Italy and Spain were the sources of the acute and convalescent COVID-19 samples.

The cohort comprised adults aged roughly 18 to 95 years residing in approximately 25 US areas. The study assigned cohorts using participant-reported clinical history. J was trimmed by 4 bases and V by 4 bases; bases with no gene match: 11. Germline-derived CDR1 and CDR2 are SGDLS and YYNGEE. The CDR3 contains 18 residues. Sequencing used immunoSEQ multiplex PCR; TCRdb keeps in-frame clones, though not all of them. The table includes more than 250,000 clones, approximately 90% detected once. The sequencing input was PBMCs or T cells enriched from blood (not recorded which). The sequence derives from a woman aged 18 to 35 who had recovered from COVID-19. This chain connects TRBV9 to TRBJ2-5; 15 nucleotides line up with TRBD2. CDR3 nucleotides: TGTGCCAGCAGCTTCGGACTAGCGGGAGGGGGCATCGGAGAGACCCAGTACTTC. Protein: CASSFGLAGGGIGETQYF.